A selection of T cell receptor beta chains follows, all from one sample in a study of T cell changes during pregnancy in multiple sclerosis. The method was immunoSEQ multiplex PCR; TCRdb's version includes in-frame clones alone and lacks a portion of them. The table shows about 40,000 clones, with 70% to 90% occurring only once. This sample comprised CD4+ T cells from peripheral blood mononuclear cells, obtained in the first trimester of pregnancy. These receptors came from a female donor with multiple sclerosis, enrolled in a pregnancy study. Each CDR3 is given with its conserved first and last residue. Each record gives: D gene, CDR3 length, J gene, clone size, V gene, CDR3 protein, CDR3 DNA. The D gene is left open where the match is weak. Size is stated for part of the rows, as once, few or many counts, or as a class when the clone is expanded.

d_call: .; cdr3_length: 14; j_call: TRBJ1-3; clone_size: .; v_call: TRBV30; cdr3_aa: CAWTDRTGVHTIYF; cdr3_nt: TGTGCCTGGACTGACAGGACGGGCGTTCACACCATATATTTT
d_call: .; cdr3_length: 14; j_call: TRBJ1-5; clone_size: .; v_call: TRBV2; cdr3_aa: CASSEAVGSQPQHF; cdr3_nt: TGTGCCAGCAGTGAAGCGGTAGGGAGTCAGCCCCAGCATTTT
d_call: .; cdr3_length: 14; j_call: TRBJ1-3; clone_size: .; v_call: TRBV28; cdr3_aa: CASSLGGGGNTIYF; cdr3_nt: TGTGCCAGCAGTTTGGGGGGAGGTGGAAACACCATATATTTT
d_call: .; cdr3_length: 14; j_call: TRBJ2-5; clone_size: .; v_call: TRBV9; cdr3_aa: CASSFRRGQETQYF; cdr3_nt: TGTGCCAGCAGCTTCAGACGGGGCCAAGAGACCCAGTACTTC
d_call: .; cdr3_length: 15; j_call: TRBJ2-1; clone_size: .; v_call: TRBV11-3; cdr3_aa: CASSQGGVGVNEQFF; cdr3_nt: TGTGCCAGCAGCCAAGGGGGAGTAGGGGTCAATGAGCAGTTCTTC
d_call: .; cdr3_length: 15; j_call: TRBJ1-1; clone_size: .; v_call: TRBV15; cdr3_aa: CATTRGTGPEWEAFF; cdr3_nt: TGTGCCACCACCAGAGGTACAGGGCCAGAATGGGAAGCTTTCTTT
d_call: .; cdr3_length: 13; j_call: TRBJ1-3; clone_size: many; v_call: TRBV25-1; cdr3_aa: CASGQAAGNTIYF; cdr3_nt: TGTGCCAGCGGTCAGGCTGCTGGAAACACCATATATTTT
d_call: .; cdr3_length: 13; j_call: TRBJ1-2; clone_size: .; v_call: TRBV5-1; cdr3_aa: CASSLLPGSGYTF; cdr3_nt: TGCGCCAGCAGCTTGCTCCCGGGGTCAGGCTACACCTTC
d_call: .; cdr3_length: 13; j_call: TRBJ2-3; clone_size: .; v_call: TRBV19; cdr3_aa: CASGGQLGNTQYF; cdr3_nt: TGTGCCAGTGGTGGACAGTTGGGAAATACGCAGTATTTT
d_call: .; cdr3_length: 15; j_call: TRBJ1-4; clone_size: .; v_call: TRBV11-1; cdr3_aa: CASSWSGTTNEKLFF; cdr3_nt: TGTGCCAGCAGCTGGAGCGGTACCACTAATGAAAAACTGTTTTTT
d_call: TRBD1; cdr3_length: 14; j_call: TRBJ2-5; clone_size: .; v_call: TRBV5-1; cdr3_aa: CASSIGTGSETQYF; cdr3_nt: TGCGCCAGCAGCATCGGGACAGGATCGGAGACCCAGTACTTC
d_call: .; cdr3_length: 13; j_call: TRBJ1-2; clone_size: .; v_call: TRBV5-5; cdr3_aa: CASSFEADYGYTF; cdr3_nt: TGTGCCAGCAGCTTTGAGGCCGACTATGGCTACACCTTC
d_call: .; cdr3_length: 12; j_call: TRBJ1-3; clone_size: .; v_call: TRBV6-5; cdr3_aa: CASFSGGDTIYF; cdr3_nt: TGTGCCAGCTTCTCGGGGGGGGACACCATATATTTT
d_call: .; cdr3_length: 14; j_call: TRBJ2-1; clone_size: .; v_call: TRBV7-9; cdr3_aa: CASSLGPAPVEQFF; cdr3_nt: TGTGCCAGCAGCTTAGGTCCAGCGCCGGTGGAGCAGTTCTTC
d_call: .; cdr3_length: 12; j_call: TRBJ2-7; clone_size: .; v_call: TRBV28; cdr3_aa: CASQPRLSEQYF; cdr3_nt: TGTGCCAGCCAGCCCAGGTTAAGCGAGCAGTACTTC
d_call: .; cdr3_length: 17; j_call: TRBJ1-3; clone_size: .; v_call: TRBV21-1; cdr3_aa: CASSKAFPRGSGNTIYF; cdr3_nt: TGTGCCAGCAGCAAAGCCTTCCCGAGGGGGAGCGGAAACACCATATATTTT
d_call: .; cdr3_length: 16; j_call: TRBJ2-7; clone_size: .; v_call: TRBV5-1; cdr3_aa: CASSATDGEITYEQYF; cdr3_nt: TGCGCCAGCAGCGCTACCGACGGAGAAATAACCTACGAGCAGTACTTC
d_call: .; cdr3_length: 14; j_call: TRBJ2-7; clone_size: .; v_call: TRBV11-2; cdr3_aa: CASRSLQNIHEQYF; cdr3_nt: TGTGCCAGCCGATCTTTGCAGAATATCCACGAGCAGTACTTC
d_call: .; cdr3_length: 17; j_call: TRBJ2-1; clone_size: .; v_call: TRBV27; cdr3_aa: CASSWGGRGSSYNEQFF; cdr3_nt: TGTGCCAGCAGTTGGGGGGGCCGGGGTAGCTCCTACAATGAGCAGTTCTTC
d_call: TRBD2; cdr3_length: 15; j_call: TRBJ2-3; clone_size: .; v_call: TRBV7-2; cdr3_aa: CASSPRLAGGDTQYF; cdr3_nt: TGTGCCAGCAGCCCCCGACTAGCGGGGGGGGATACGCAGTATTTT
d_call: .; cdr3_length: 15; j_call: TRBJ1-1; clone_size: .; v_call: TRBV5-1; cdr3_aa: CASSRDDRMNTEAFF; cdr3_nt: TGCGCCAGCAGCAGAGACGACAGGATGAACACTGAAGCTTTCTTT
d_call: TRBD1; cdr3_length: 12; j_call: TRBJ1-1; clone_size: .; v_call: TRBV6-4; cdr3_aa: CASSLTGAEAFF; cdr3_nt: TGTGCCAGCAGCCTTACAGGGGCTGAAGCTTTCTTT
d_call: .; cdr3_length: 15; j_call: TRBJ1-4; clone_size: .; v_call: TRBV6-6; cdr3_aa: CASRAPGQDNEKLFF; cdr3_nt: TGTGCCAGCAGGGCCCCGGGACAAGACAATGAAAAACTGTTTTTT
d_call: TRBD1; cdr3_length: 16; j_call: TRBJ2-5; clone_size: once; v_call: TRBV7-8; cdr3_aa: CASSKFRDRGLETQYF; cdr3_nt: TGTGCCAGCAGCAAATTCCGGGACAGGGGATTGGAGACCCAGTACTTC
d_call: TRBD1; cdr3_length: 13; j_call: TRBJ1-1; clone_size: .; v_call: TRBV14; cdr3_aa: CASARNRGTEAFF; cdr3_nt: TGTGCCAGCGCCAGGAACAGGGGCACTGAAGCTTTCTTT
d_call: .; cdr3_length: 18; j_call: TRBJ2-7; clone_size: .; v_call: TRBV5-1; cdr3_aa: CASSLAGRGLRRSYEQYF; cdr3_nt: TGCGCCAGCAGCTTGGCAGGCAGGGGCTTGCGGAGGTCCTACGAGCAGTACTTC
d_call: TRBD1; cdr3_length: 14; j_call: TRBJ1-2; clone_size: once; v_call: TRBV9; cdr3_aa: CASSVEGTGDGYTF; cdr3_nt: TGTGCCAGCAGCGTAGAGGGGACAGGGGATGGCTACACCTTC
d_call: .; cdr3_length: 13; j_call: TRBJ1-2; clone_size: .; v_call: TRBV2; cdr3_aa: CASNLVKTSGYTF; cdr3_nt: TGTGCCAGCAATCTGGTAAAAACATCTGGCTACACCTTC
d_call: TRBD1; cdr3_length: 15; j_call: TRBJ1-1; clone_size: few; v_call: TRBV7-9; cdr3_aa: CASSIGQGARTEAFF; cdr3_nt: TGTGCCAGCAGCATCGGACAGGGGGCGCGTACTGAAGCTTTCTTT
d_call: .; cdr3_length: 16; j_call: TRBJ2-1; clone_size: .; v_call: TRBV5-1; cdr3_aa: CASSHGLLSSYNEQFF; cdr3_nt: TGCGCCAGCAGCCACGGACTGCTCAGCTCCTACAATGAGCAGTTCTTC
d_call: .; cdr3_length: 13; j_call: TRBJ1-2; clone_size: .; v_call: TRBV11-2; cdr3_aa: CASSLAGTPIHTF; cdr3_nt: TGTGCCAGCAGCTTAGCTGGGACACCTATACACACCTTC
d_call: .; cdr3_length: 17; j_call: TRBJ2-5; clone_size: once; v_call: TRBV6-1; cdr3_aa: CASSEWTGEGGQETQYF; cdr3_nt: TGTGCCAGCAGTGAATGGACGGGAGAAGGTGGCCAAGAGACCCAGTACTTC
d_call: TRBD1; cdr3_length: 16; j_call: TRBJ2-7; clone_size: few; v_call: TRBV19; cdr3_aa: CASTQRTGAAMGEQYF; cdr3_nt: TGTGCCAGTACCCAAAGGACAGGGGCCGCGATGGGCGAGCAGTACTTC
d_call: TRBD1; cdr3_length: 13; j_call: TRBJ2-4; clone_size: .; v_call: TRBV19; cdr3_aa: CASRSTGENIQYF; cdr3_nt: TGTGCCAGTAGATCGACAGGGGAAAACATTCAGTACTTC
d_call: TRBD1; cdr3_length: 13; j_call: TRBJ2-7; clone_size: .; v_call: TRBV4-2; cdr3_aa: CASSLDRGEGQYF; cdr3_nt: TGTGCCAGCAGCCTAGACAGGGGTGAGGGGCAGTACTTC
d_call: TRBD1; cdr3_length: 14; j_call: TRBJ1-1; clone_size: .; v_call: TRBV2; cdr3_aa: CAGSSRTGGTEAFF; cdr3_nt: TGTGCCGGTTCTTCGCGGACAGGGGGAACTGAAGCTTTCTTT
d_call: TRBD1; cdr3_length: 18; j_call: TRBJ1-3; clone_size: .; v_call: TRBV5-4; cdr3_aa: CASSPGGPTDRTGNTIYF; cdr3_nt: TGTGCCAGCAGCCCCGGAGGTCCAACGGACAGGACGGGAAACACCATATATTTT
d_call: .; cdr3_length: 13; j_call: TRBJ1-3; clone_size: .; v_call: TRBV7-2; cdr3_aa: CASTSEARNTIYF; cdr3_nt: TGTGCCAGCACCTCAGAGGCTCGAAACACCATATATTTT
d_call: TRBD1; cdr3_length: 14; j_call: TRBJ2-1; clone_size: .; v_call: TRBV27; cdr3_aa: CASILQGQYNEQFF; cdr3_nt: TGTGCCAGCATCCTACAGGGACAGTACAATGAGCAGTTCTTC
d_call: TRBD1; cdr3_length: 16; j_call: TRBJ2-1; clone_size: .; v_call: TRBV7-9; cdr3_aa: CASSLVRDRDYNEQFF; cdr3_nt: TGTGCCAGCAGCTTAGTTCGGGACAGGGACTACAATGAGCAGTTCTTC
d_call: TRBD2; cdr3_length: 17; j_call: TRBJ2-2; clone_size: .; v_call: TRBV10-3; cdr3_aa: CAISESTSGGITGELFF; cdr3_nt: TGTGCCATCAGTGAGTCGACTAGCGGGGGGATCACCGGGGAGCTGTTTTTT
d_call: TRBD2; cdr3_length: 17; j_call: TRBJ2-2; clone_size: .; v_call: TRBV7-7; cdr3_aa: CASSPGLAGVGAGELFF; cdr3_nt: TGTGCCAGCAGCCCGGGGCTAGCGGGAGTTGGAGCCGGGGAGCTGTTTTTT
d_call: .; cdr3_length: 16; j_call: TRBJ1-2; clone_size: .; v_call: TRBV4-2; cdr3_aa: CASSQDYRANNYGYTF; cdr3_nt: TGTGCCAGCAGCCAAGATTACAGGGCAAATAACTATGGCTACACCTTC
d_call: TRBD2; cdr3_length: 18; j_call: TRBJ2-4; clone_size: .; v_call: TRBV5-1; cdr3_aa: CASSLGLAGGDVKNIQYF; cdr3_nt: TGCGCCAGCAGCTTAGGACTAGCGGGAGGTGACGTCAAAAACATTCAGTACTTC
d_call: TRBD2; cdr3_length: 14; j_call: TRBJ2-4; clone_size: .; v_call: TRBV5-6; cdr3_aa: CASKAGVAKNIQYF; cdr3_nt: TGTGCCAGCAAAGCGGGGGTAGCCAAAAACATTCAGTACTTC
d_call: .; cdr3_length: 14; j_call: TRBJ2-7; clone_size: .; v_call: TRBV13; cdr3_aa: CASSYLTGQLEQYF; cdr3_nt: TGTGCCAGCAGCTACCTGACAGGACAATTGGAGCAGTACTTC
d_call: .; cdr3_length: 14; j_call: TRBJ2-2; clone_size: .; v_call: TRBV6-4; cdr3_aa: CASSDSTYTGELFF; cdr3_nt: TGTGCCAGCAGTGACTCCACTTACACCGGGGAGCTGTTTTTT
d_call: .; cdr3_length: 13; j_call: TRBJ1-6; clone_size: .; v_call: TRBV6-6; cdr3_aa: CATTRSSESPLHF; cdr3_nt: TGTGCCACCACCCGATCCAGCGAATCACCCCTCCACTTT
d_call: .; cdr3_length: 13; j_call: TRBJ1-1; clone_size: .; v_call: TRBV10-1; cdr3_aa: CASSDSGVYEAFF; cdr3_nt: TGCGCCAGCAGTGACTCAGGGGTCTATGAAGCTTTCTTT
d_call: TRBD1; cdr3_length: 13; j_call: TRBJ2-3; clone_size: .; v_call: TRBV29-1; cdr3_aa: CSAFDRVGDTQYF; cdr3_nt: TGCAGCGCATTCGACAGGGTCGGCGATACGCAGTATTTT
d_call: TRBD2; cdr3_length: 16; j_call: TRBJ2-7; clone_size: .; v_call: TRBV7-9; cdr3_aa: CASSHPGLAGLDEQYF; cdr3_nt: TGTGCCAGCAGTCATCCCGGACTAGCGGGACTCGACGAGCAGTACTTC
d_call: TRBD1; cdr3_length: 14; j_call: TRBJ2-5; clone_size: .; v_call: TRBV5-4; cdr3_aa: CASRPTGGSETQYF; cdr3_nt: TGTGCCAGCAGACCGACAGGGGGCAGTGAGACCCAGTACTTC
d_call: TRBD2; cdr3_length: 15; j_call: TRBJ2-3; clone_size: .; v_call: TRBV6-1; cdr3_aa: CASRGLAASTDTQYF; cdr3_nt: TGTGCCAGCAGAGGACTAGCGGCTAGCACAGATACGCAGTATTTT
d_call: .; cdr3_length: 16; j_call: TRBJ1-1; clone_size: .; v_call: TRBV7-9; cdr3_aa: CASSLRGRAADTEAFF; cdr3_nt: TGTGCCAGCAGCTTAAGAGGGAGAGCCGCCGACACTGAAGCTTTCTTT
d_call: TRBD2; cdr3_length: 16; j_call: TRBJ2-1; clone_size: .; v_call: TRBV5-4; cdr3_aa: CASSLDTGGSYNEQFF; cdr3_nt: TGTGCCAGCAGCTTGGATACGGGGGGCTCCTACAATGAGCAGTTCTTC
d_call: .; cdr3_length: 17; j_call: TRBJ2-1; clone_size: .; v_call: TRBV19; cdr3_aa: CASSPKGHGSSYNEQFF; cdr3_nt: TGTGCCAGTAGTCCAAAGGGGCACGGAAGCTCCTACAATGAGCAGTTCTTC
d_call: .; cdr3_length: 13; j_call: TRBJ2-7; clone_size: .; v_call: TRBV7-2; cdr3_aa: CASSLDRFAEQYF; cdr3_nt: TGTGCCAGCAGCTTAGACAGGTTTGCCGAGCAGTACTTC
d_call: .; cdr3_length: 14; j_call: TRBJ2-4; clone_size: .; v_call: TRBV29-1; cdr3_aa: CSATGTLAKNIQYF; cdr3_nt: TGCAGCGCAACCGGGACACTAGCCAAAAACATTCAGTACTTC
d_call: .; cdr3_length: 14; j_call: TRBJ2-1; clone_size: .; v_call: TRBV9; cdr3_aa: CASSVTPTSHEQFF; cdr3_nt: TGTGCCAGCAGCGTTACCCCCACAAGTCATGAGCAGTTCTTC